Listed below are T cell receptor beta chains from one sample, sequenced in a study of human CD8 memory T cell subsets. TCRdb re-called the 5' RACE reads and gives one entry per CDR3 protein, without DNA. The sample's table shows 9,500 to 11,000 distinct CDR3 sequences. Sample: CD8+ T cells from PBMCs. All receptors come from a human donor in good health. CDR3s include the opening cysteine and the closing phenylalanine or tryptophan. Expanded clones are given a class, and other clones once, few, many or no size at all.

>TRBJ2-5|-|TRBV28
CASSPWGGRETQYF
>TRBJ1-6|-|TRBV7-9
CASSPTPTRGDNSPLHF
>TRBJ2-7|-|TRBV7-8
CASSLAGQDYEQYF
>TRBJ2-1|-|TRBV9
CASSEDGYNEQFF
>TRBJ2-4|medium-sized|TRBV12-3/TRBV12-4
CASSQTEYPNIQYF
>TRBJ1-3|-|TRBV27
CASSLSRNSGNTIYF
>TRBJ1-2|-|TRBV13
CASSHGTDEGYTF
>TRBJ2-5|-|TRBV6-2/TRBV6-3
CASPKGAFPGLQETQYF
>TRBJ2-1|medium-sized|TRBV27
CASSPDGLYNEQFF
>TRBJ1-5|-|TRBV5-5
CASSLYVNQPQHF
>TRBJ1-2|-|TRBV7-9
CASRTASNYGYTF
>TRBJ1-3|-|TRBV19
CASSLMPATSGNTIYF
>TRBJ2-3|-|TRBV5-1
CASADASGSTDTQYF
>TRBJ1-6|-|TRBV2
CASSSDTLYNSPLHF
>TRBJ2-1|-|TRBV5-1
CASSLSSGALSSYNEQFF
>TRBJ2-3|-|TRBV27
CASSGGRAGGRSDTQYF
>TRBJ2-2|-|TRBV2
CASRETLTNTGELFF
>TRBJ1-1|-|TRBV10-2
CASSDDGGSTEAFF
>TRBJ1-1|-|TRBV29-1
CSVGGGTLNTEAFF
>TRBJ2-2|-|TRBV9
CASSDALVPGELFF
>TRBJ1-5|-|TRBV20-1
CSARDRSINQPQHF
>TRBJ2-2|-|TRBV3-1
CASSQTDGKIGELFF
>TRBJ1-1|-|TRBV7-9
CASSLMGSNAFF
>TRBJ2-5|-|TRBV7-9
CASSHPELAGRYQETQYF
>TRBJ1-5|-|TRBV29-1
CSVATGSHQPQHF
>TRBJ2-1|-|TRBV3-1
CASSQAGVLQFF
>TRBJ2-3|-|TRBV5-8
CASSDGTGGPDTQYF
>TRBJ1-5|-|TRBV7-9
CASSPLDPRGYQPQHF
>TRBJ1-1|-|TRBV27
CASRFQGGNTEAFF
>TRBJ2-7|medium-sized|TRBV7-9
CASRPRDKPYEQYF
>TRBJ2-7|large|TRBV7-6
CASSLRAANEQYF
>TRBJ2-3|-|TRBV9
CASSGSITDTQYF